Presented here are 16 T cell receptor beta chains from one specimen sequenced in a study of blood T cell repertoires in COVID-19. Data came from immunoSEQ multiplex PCR; TCRdb stores just in-frame clones and leaves some out. The data contain some 360,000 clones, roughly 86% of them singletons. Sequenced input: PBMCs or T cells enriched from blood (not recorded which). These receptors originate from a woman aged 25 to 39 who had been exposed to COVID-19.

This chain connects TRBV13 to TRBJ1-1, with D uncertain. Germline values: CDR1 PRHDT, CDR2 FYEKMQ (reference sequence). The CDR3 totals 13 residues. The V end was cut by 2 bases, the J end by 2 bases, with 6 bases between. DNA for the CDR3: TGTGCCAGCAGCTTACTAGCTAACACTGAAGCTTTCTTT. This gives the protein CASSLLANTEAFF.

Note on this clone: Other nucleotide sequences from this sample produce the same CDR3. The gene calls are TRBV3-1 (or the pseudogene TRBV3-2) and TRBJ1-2, with D perhaps TRBD1 (6 bases). Trimming shortened V by 1 base and J by 3 bases, and 6 bases separated the two germline ends. This CDR3 spans 13 amino acids. Germline CDR1 is LGHDT and CDR2 is YNNKEL (reference sequence). The CDR3 protein is CASSQGTDYGYTF. In DNA form, the CDR3 reads TGTGCCAGCAGCCAAGGGACAGACTATGGCTACACCTTC.

A word on this clone: Other DNA sequences of this sample code for an identical CDR3. J is TRBJ1-1 and V is TRBV7-3, with D uncertain. Germline V gene data show CDR1 as SGHTA and CDR2 as FQGTGA. V was cut by 3 bases and J by 1 base, with 6 bases left in between. The CDR3 loop spans 13 amino acids. CDR3 region: CASSFSGNTEAFF. The CDR3, as DNA: TGTGCCAGCAGCTTTTCGGGGAACACTGAAGCTTTCTTT.

This clone was seen only once. The chain joins TRBV9 to TRBJ1-1; 10 bases align to TRBD1. Germline CDR1 SGDLS, CDR2 YYNGEE. The CDR3 loop spans 16 amino acids. The J segment lost 1 base and the V segment lost 4 bases, leaving 7 bases of the junction unmatched. CDR3: CASSRGQGRENTEAFF. The CDR3 bases are TGTGCCAGCAGCCGGGGACAGGGGAGGGAGAACACTGAAGCTTTCTTT.

The gene calls are TRBV10-3 and TRBJ2-5, with TRBD2 as a possible D gene (6 bases). The CDR3 sequence is 14 residues long. V was pared by 4 bases and J by 0 bases, with 9 bases between. Germline values: CDR1 ENHRY, CDR2 SYGVKD. Here the CDR3 reads CAISGGVNQETQYF. The DNA for the CDR3 is TGTGCCATCAGTGGGGGGGTGAACCAAGAGACCCAGTACTTC.

The V gene is TRBV28, the J gene TRBJ2-1; D is undetermined. Deletions cut 4 bases from V and 10 bases from J, with 8 bases between. CDR1 is MDHEN and CDR2 is SYDVKM in the germline V gene. The length of the CDR3 is 11 residues. CDR3 region: CASSSPPEQFF. The CDR3 nucleotides read TGTGCCAGCAGTTCCCCTCCCGAGCAGTTCTTC.

This clone was seen once. This chain joins TRBV5-1 and TRBJ2-7, with 10 nucleotides matching TRBD2. Losses at the gene ends were 6 bases for V and 3 bases for J; bases not matched to a gene: 6. Per the germline V gene, CDR1 is SGHRS and CDR2 is YFSETQ. The CDR3 totals 14 residues. The CDR3 DNA sequence: TGCGCCAGCACCCCTAGCGGGAGTAACTACGAGCAGTACTTC. Protein product: CASTPSGSNYEQYF.

The chain has TRBV18 and TRBJ1-6; 7 bases are shared with TRBD1. The CDR3 consists of 15 residues. With 3 bases clipped from V and 6 bases from J, the junction kept 5 bases outside the gene matches. Germline V CDR1 and CDR2: KGHSH, LQKENI. In DNA, the CDR3 is TGTGCCAGCTCACCTCAGACAGGGTCTAATTCACCCCTCCACTTT. Residues: CASSPQTGSNSPLHF.

V gene TRBV12-3 or TRBV12-4 combines with J gene TRBJ1-2; D possibly corresponds to TRBD1 (6 bases). Trimming left V 3 bases short and J 4 bases short, with 9 bases between. The CDR3 length is 13 residues. The CDR3 here is CASSFQGSYGYTF. In DNA form, the CDR3 reads TGTGCCAGCAGTTTTCAGGGGAGCTATGGCTACACCTTC.

This clone showed up just once. V and J are TRBV9 and TRBJ2-3, with D hard to call. This CDR3 is 15 amino acids long. Germline CDR1 is SGDLS and CDR2 is YYNGEE. Trimming left V 1 base short and J 3 bases short, with 12 bases between. CDR3 nucleotide sequence: TGTGCCAGCAGCGTATGGAGTGGAGAAACAGATACGCAGTATTTT. Its translation: CASSVWSGETDTQYF. Variable domain in full (rest from reference TRBV9 and TRBJ2-3): DSGVTQTPKHLITATGQRVTLRCSPRSGDLSVYWYQQSLDQGLQFLIQYYNGEERAKGNILERFSAQQFPDLHSELNLSSLELGDSALYFCASSVWSGETDTQYFGPGTRLTVL.

V gene TRBV6-4 combines with J gene TRBJ1-2, with D maybe TRBD1 (5 bases). V lost 3 bases, J lost 5 bases, and 19 bases lay in between. This CDR3 has 16 amino acids. Germline CDR1 is MRHNA and CDR2 is SNTAGT. As DNA, the CDR3 is TGTGCCAGCAGTGAAAATTGGGGCTTCGATCTTTATGGCTACACCTTC. Protein: CASSENWGFDLYGYTF.

V is TRBV4-1 and J is TRBJ2-7; D gene uncertain. CDR1 and CDR2 from the germline V gene are MGHRA and YSYEKL. V was cut by 1 base and J by 3 bases, with 10 bases left in between. The CDR3 runs 14 residues. CDR3 sequence (DNA): TGCGCCAGCAGCCAAGTTGAACAGAGCTACGAGCAGTACTTC. Translation gives CASSQVEQSYEQYF.

The chain combines TRBV25-1 with TRBJ2-2; D not certain. V lost 0 bases, J lost 6 bases, and 5 bases lay in between. This CDR3 has 13 residues. Germline V gene lookup returns CDR1 MGHDK and CDR2 SYGVNS. In DNA form, the CDR3 reads TGTGCCAGCAGTGAATATCAGTCCGGGGAGCTGTTTTTT. Translating gives CASSEYQSGELFF.

The chain combines TRBV10-3 with TRBJ2-2; TRBD2 matches at 12 bases. V was clipped by 0 bases and J by 0 bases; unmatched bases: 11. The CDR3 is 21 amino acids. Germline CDR1 ENHRY, CDR2 SYGVKD. CDR3 bases: TGTGCCATCAGTGAGTCGGCGTCTAGCGGGAGGGCCAGACCGAACACCGGGGAGCTGTTTTTT. Protein: CAISESASSGRARPNTGELFF.

A few counts support this clone. This chain joins TRBV28 and TRBJ2-7; 7 nucleotides match TRBD1. V trimming: 3 bases; J trimming: 2 bases; junction bases outside the gene matches: 10. The CDR3 covers 16 residues. Germline V gives CDR1 MDHEN, CDR2 SYDVKM. In DNA, the CDR3 is TGTGCCAGCAGTTTGATCGCCGGGACAGATCCCTACGAGCAGTACTTC. Amino acid sequence: CASSLIAGTDPYEQYF.

The rearrangement links TRBV6-5 to TRBJ2-3; D call uncertain. V shed 0 bases and J shed 2 bases, with 6 bases lying between them. Germline V gives CDR1 MNHEY, CDR2 SVGAGI. This CDR3 has 14 residues. CDR3 amino acids: CASSYSRNTDTQYF. CDR3 DNA: TGTGCCAGCAGTTACTCGAGAAACACAGATACGCAGTATTTT.